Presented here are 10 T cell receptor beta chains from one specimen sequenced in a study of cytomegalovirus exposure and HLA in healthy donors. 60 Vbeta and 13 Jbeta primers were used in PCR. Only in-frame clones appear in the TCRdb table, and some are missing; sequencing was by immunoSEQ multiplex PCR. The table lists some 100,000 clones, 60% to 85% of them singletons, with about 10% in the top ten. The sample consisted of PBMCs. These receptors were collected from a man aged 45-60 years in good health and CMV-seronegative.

The CDR3 protein is CATDRDRGGYGYTF. The CDR3 DNA follows: TGTGCCACCGATCGGGACAGGGGAGGCTATGGCTACACCTTC. V and J are TRBV6-6 and TRBJ1-2, with 10 bases matching TRBD1. Germline V gene data show CDR1 as MNHNY and CDR2 as SVGAGI (reference sequence). V lost 10 bases and J lost 4; bases outside the gene matches: 9. The CDR3 has 14 residues.

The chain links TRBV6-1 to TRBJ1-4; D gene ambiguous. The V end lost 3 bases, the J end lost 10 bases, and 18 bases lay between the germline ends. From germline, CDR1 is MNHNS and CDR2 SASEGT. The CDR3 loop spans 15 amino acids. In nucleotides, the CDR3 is TGTGCCAGCAGTGAGCTGGAGTCTTTCTCTGGAAAACTGTTTTTT. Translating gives CASSELESFSGKLFF.

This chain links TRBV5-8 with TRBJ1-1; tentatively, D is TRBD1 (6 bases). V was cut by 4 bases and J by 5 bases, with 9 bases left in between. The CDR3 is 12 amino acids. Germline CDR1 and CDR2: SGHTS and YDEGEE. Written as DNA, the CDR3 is TGTGCCAGCAGCCCTAGGGGGACTGAAGCTTTCTTT. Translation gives CASSPRGTEAFF.

The CDR3 sequence: CASSVRDATSPLHF. The CDR3 region has the DNA TGTGCCAGCAGCGTGCGGGACGCGACTTCACCCCTCCACTTT. This chain uses TRBV11-1 with TRBJ1-6, with D possibly TRBD1 on 5 matching bases. The V end was cut by 5 bases, the J end by 9 bases, with 14 bases between. This CDR3 is built from 14 residues. The germline gives CDR1 SGHAT, CDR2 FQDESV (reference sequence).

CDR3 in amino acids: CASSQRPPGGETQYF. CDR3 bases: TGTGCCAGCAGCCAGCGGCCCCCCGGGGGGGAGACCCAGTACTTC. The genes are TRBV7-2 and TRBJ2-5; 7 nucleotides align to TRBD2. This CDR3 comprises 15 residues. The ends lost 5 bases at V and 5 bases at J; junction bases unmatched: 11. Germline-derived CDR1 and CDR2 are SGHTA and FQGNSA.

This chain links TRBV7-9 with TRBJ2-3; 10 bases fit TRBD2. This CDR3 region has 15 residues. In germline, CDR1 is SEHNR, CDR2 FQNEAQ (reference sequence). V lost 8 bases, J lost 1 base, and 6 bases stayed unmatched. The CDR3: CASGRSGGGTDTQYF. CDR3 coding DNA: TGTGCCAGCGGAAGGAGCGGGGGGGGCACAGATACGCAGTATTTT.

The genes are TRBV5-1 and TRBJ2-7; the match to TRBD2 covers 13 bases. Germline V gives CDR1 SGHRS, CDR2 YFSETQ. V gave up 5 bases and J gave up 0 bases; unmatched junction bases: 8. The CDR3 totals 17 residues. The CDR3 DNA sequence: TGCGCCAGCAGTGCGACTAGCGGGGGGCTCCGCTCCTACGAGCAGTACTTC. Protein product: CASSATSGGLRSYEQYF.

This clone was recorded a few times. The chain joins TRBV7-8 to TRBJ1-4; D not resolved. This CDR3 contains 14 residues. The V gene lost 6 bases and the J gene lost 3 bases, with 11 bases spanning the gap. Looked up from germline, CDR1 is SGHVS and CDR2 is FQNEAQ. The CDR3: CASSMAESNEKLFF. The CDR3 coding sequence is TGTGCCAGCAGTATGGCGGAGTCTAATGAAAAACTGTTTTTT.

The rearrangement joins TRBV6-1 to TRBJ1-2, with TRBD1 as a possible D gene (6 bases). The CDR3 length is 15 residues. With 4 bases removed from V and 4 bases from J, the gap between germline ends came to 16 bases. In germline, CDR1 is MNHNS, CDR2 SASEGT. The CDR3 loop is CASSGRIRQVYGYTF. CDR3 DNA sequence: TGTGCCAGCAGTGGGAGAATAAGACAGGTCTATGGCTACACCTTC.

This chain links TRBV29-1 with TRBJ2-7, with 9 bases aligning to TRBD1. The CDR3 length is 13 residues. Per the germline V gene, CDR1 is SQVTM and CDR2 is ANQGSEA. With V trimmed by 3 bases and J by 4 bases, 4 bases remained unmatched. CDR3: CSVEGQGGYEQYF. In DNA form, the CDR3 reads TGCAGCGTTGAGGGACAGGGTGGTTACGAGCAGTACTTC.